Listed here are 12 T cell receptor beta chains from one sample, sequenced in a study of T cell changes during pregnancy in multiple sclerosis. This table comes from immunoSEQ multiplex PCR, and its TCRdb copy is limited to in-frame clones, with some not included. The repertoire holds tens of thousands of clones, with roughly 89% as singletons. This sample comprised CD4+ T cells from peripheral blood mononuclear cells, obtained in the first trimester of pregnancy. The receptors were gathered from a female donor with multiple sclerosis, enrolled in a pregnancy study.

The V call is TRBV5-6, the J call TRBJ2-7, with 7 bases identical to TRBD1. With 0 bases clipped from V and 0 bases from J, the junction kept 12 bases outside the gene matches. Germline lookup yields CDR1 SGHDT and CDR2 YYEEEE. This CDR3 spans 18 amino acids. In DNA, the CDR3 is TGTGCCAGCAGCTTGGCAGGGCCGGCGACAGGGAGCTCCTACGAGCAGTACTTC. Translated: CASSLAGPATGSSYEQYF.

The V gene is TRBV9, the J gene TRBJ2-1; weak D call: TRBD1 (5 bases). CDR1 SGDLS and CDR2 YYNGEE come from the germline V gene. V dropped 1 base and J dropped 2 bases, with 22 bases sitting between them. The CDR3 is made up of 19 amino acids. CDR3 amino acids: CASSVKNFGPSGTYNEQFF. The DNA of the CDR3 is TGTGCCAGCAGCGTAAAGAACTTTGGTCCGTCAGGGACCTACAATGAGCAGTTCTTC.

The V gene is TRBV12-5, the J gene TRBJ2-1, with 8 bases lining up with TRBD2. Germline CDR1 is LGHNT and CDR2 is FRNRAP. V was clipped by 2 bases and J by 1 base; unmatched bases: 10. The CDR3 sequence is 18 residues long. The CDR3 region has the DNA TGTGCTAGTGGTTTGTCCCTAGCGGGTGGGTGGTCCTACAATGAGCAGTTCTTC. It translates to CASGLSLAGGWSYNEQFF.

The chain has TRBV18 and TRBJ1-3; no definite D call. Germline V gene sequence: CDR1 KGHSH, CDR2 LQKENI. This CDR3 comprises 16 residues. Trimming removed 2 bases at V and 0 bases at J, with 11 bases between. The CDR3 spells CASSPNSLSSGNTIYF. The CDR3 region has the DNA TGTGCCAGCTCACCAAACAGCTTGAGCTCTGGAAACACCATATATTTT.

CDR3 protein: CASSGTGLMNEKLFF. The CDR3 bases are TGTGCCAGCAGTGGGACAGGACTTATGAACGAAAAACTGTTTTTT. The chain uses TRBV2 and TRBJ1-4; the match to TRBD1 covers 7 bases. In germline, CDR1 is SNHLY, CDR2 FYNNEI. The CDR3 has 15 residues. The V segment lost 4 bases and the J segment 8 bases; nucleotides outside the gene matches: 10.

The chain carries TRBV6-1 and TRBJ2-3; maybe TRBD2 (6 bases). Trimming shortened V by 2 bases and J by 6 bases, and 12 bases separated the two germline ends. The CDR3 extends over 14 amino acids. Germline V gene data show CDR1 as MNHNS and CDR2 as SASEGT. The CDR3 loop is CASSEKAGGDTQYF. CDR3 nucleotides: TGTGCCAGCAGTGAAAAGGCTGGGGGGGATACGCAGTATTTT.

The rearrangement uses TRBV2 and TRBJ2-4, with TRBD1 matching 9 bases. The CDR3 consists of 14 residues. The V segment lost 8 bases and the J segment 8 bases; nucleotides outside the gene matches: 10. Per the germline V gene, CDR1 is SNHLY and CDR2 is FYNNEI. CDR3 loop: CASRSAGQGDIQYF. The CDR3 bases are TGTGCCAGCCGGTCTGCGGGACAGGGAGACATTCAGTACTTC. The full variable domain, completed using reference TRBV2 and TRBJ2-4, is EPEVTQTPSHQVTQMGQEVILRCVPISNHLYFYWYRQILGQKVEFLVSFYNNEISEKSEIFDDQFSVERPDGSNFTLKIRSTKLEDSAMYFCASRSAGQGDIQYFGAGTRLSVL.

The sample holds a few counts of this clone. The J gene is TRBJ2-7, the V gene TRBV7-9; 8 nucleotides agree with TRBD1. The germline V gene encodes CDR1 SEHNR and CDR2 FQNEAQ (reference sequence). The J segment lost 3 bases and the V segment lost 3 bases, leaving 7 bases of the junction unmatched. CDR3 length: 15 amino acids. The CDR3 sequence is CASSFIGQGDYEQYF. CDR3 bases: TGTGCCAGCAGCTTTATCGGACAGGGTGACTACGAGCAGTACTTC.

This chain links TRBV28 with TRBJ1-3; TRBD1 is a possible D gene (5 bases). CDR1 MDHEN and CDR2 SYDVKM come from the germline V gene. Trimming removed 2 bases at V and 0 bases at J, with 11 bases between. There are 16 residues in the CDR3. CDR3 protein: CASSLAGTVSGNTIYF. The CDR3, as DNA: TGTGCCAGCAGTTTAGCGGGGACGGTCTCTGGAAACACCATATATTTT.

The V gene is TRBV5-1, the J gene TRBJ1-5; no firm D call. From germline, CDR1 is SGHRS and CDR2 YFSETQ. Deletions cut 0 bases from V and 3 bases from J, with 10 bases between. The CDR3 covers 15 residues. CDR3 coding DNA: TGCGCCAGCAGCTTGGCCGGGGAGTTCAATCAGCCCCAGCATTTT. Its translation: CASSLAGEFNQPQHF.

The gene calls are TRBV5-6 and TRBJ2-7, with 10 bases that match TRBD2. The CDR3 has 15 amino acids. The V gene end was trimmed by 0 bases and the J gene end by 2 bases; junction bases not matched to a gene: 2. Germline assignment: CDR1 SGHDT and CDR2 YYEEEE. The CDR3 DNA reads as TGTGCCAGCAGCTTGGGCGGGACTAGCGCCTACGAGCAGTACTTC. Protein sequence: CASSLGGTSAYEQYF.

This chain links TRBV6-5 with TRBJ2-2, with D possibly TRBD1 on 5 matching bases. V lost 0 bases and J 2 bases, leaving 10 bases between the germline ends. Per the germline V gene, CDR1 is MNHEY and CDR2 is SVGAGI. CDR3 size: 16 residues. The CDR3 here is CASSYSFGANTGELFF. DNA for the CDR3: TGTGCCAGCAGTTACTCGTTTGGGGCCAACACCGGGGAGCTGTTTTTT.